This record looks at one T cell receptor (beta chain) sequence and its context. The antigen is unknown. Splitting of each subset's genomic DNA was done evenly across several immunoSEQ plates. Only in-frame clones appear in the TCRdb table, and some are missing; sequencing was by immunoSEQ multiplex PCR. The data show 600,000 or so clones, roughly 98% seen once. Naivety among CD8 cells was defined by CD45RO negativity and positive CCR7 selection, thereby excluding terminally differentiated effector memory CD45RA+ cells. This entry comes from a study of shared clonotypes between healthy human individuals. Study-level points and caveats: Memory subsets had estimated richness that was generally smaller than that of naive subsets.

Germline V CDR1 and CDR2: MDHEN, SYDVKM. Trimming removed 3 bases from V and 6 bases from J, with 14 bases in between. The CDR3 runs to 15 residues. The receptor was derived from a man younger than 40 in good health. The sequencing input was naive CD8+ T cells sorted from blood. This chain connects TRBV28 to TRBJ2-2; possible D gene TRBD2, 5 bases. The CDR3 is CASSFRGRRSGELFF. As DNA, the CDR3 is TGTGCCAGCAGTTTTCGAGGCAGGAGGTCCGGGGAGCTGTTTTTT.